Listed below are T cell receptor beta chains from one sample, sequenced in a study of T cell repertoires in cytomegalovirus infection. Via MiXCR, TCRdb re-called the reads, giving one row per CDR3 protein. The table records 450,000 to 600,000 distinct CDR3 sequences, approximately 10% of them present only once. Source material: PBMCs. These receptors all come from a human donor in good health (CMV status not recorded). Some clones in this sample may be carry-over from other donors' samples. The CDR3 runs from the conserved cysteine through the conserved F or W. The D gene is left open where the match is weak. Clone size is stated in some rows and not others, as once, few, many or a class when expanded.

d_call | j_call | clone_size | v_call | cdr3_nt | cdr3_aa
TRBD2 | TRBJ2-3 | - | TRBV24-1 | TGTGCCACCAGTGATTTACTAGCGGCCACAGATACGCAGTATTTT | CATSDLLAATDTQYF
- | TRBJ1-1 | many | TRBV12-3/TRBV12-4 | TGTGCCAGCAGCTCTAACAGGGTTTGGAAAGCTTTCTTT | CASSSNRVWKAFF
- | TRBJ1-1 | many | TRBV7-9 | TGTGCCAGCAGCCAACGGACGGCAGAGAACACTGAAGCTTTCTTT | CASSQRTAENTEAFF
TRBD2 | TRBJ2-3 | few | TRBV30 | TGTGCCTGGACCCCACTAGCGGGAGTTGCAGATACGCAGTATTTT | CAWTPLAGVADTQYF
TRBD2 | TRBJ2-7 | many | TRBV27 | TGTGCCAGCAGCGGGCTTCGGGGAAGCGGGAGTAAATACGAGCAGTACTTC | CASSGLRGSGSKYEQYF
- | TRBJ1-3 | many | TRBV7-3 | TGTGCCAGCAGCTCGTGGGGGGAGGACTCTGGAAACACCATATATTTT | CASSSWGEDSGNTIYF
- | TRBJ2-1 | many | TRBV4-2 | TGTGCCAGCAGCCAAGACCAGCAAAGACAGATCAATGAGCAGTTCTTC | CASSQDQQRQINEQFF
TRBD2 | TRBJ2-3 | many | TRBV7-3 | TGTGCCAGCAGCTTATCGCGGGAGCAGACAGATACGCAGTATTTT | CASSLSREQTDTQYF
TRBD2 | TRBJ2-5 | many | TRBV5-1 | TGCGCCAGCAGCTTGGCCGGACTAGCGGGGGAAGGGCAAGAGACCCAGTACTTC | CASSLAGLAGEGQETQYF
- | TRBJ1-4 | - | TRBV24-1 | TGTGCCACCAGTGATGGGACCAAGAATGAAAAACTGTTTTTT | CATSDGTKNEKLFF
TRBD1 | TRBJ1-1 | - | TRBV20-1 | TGCAGTGCGAGCAGGGGGCTTGACACTGAAGCTTTCTTT | CSASRGLDTEAFF
TRBD1 | TRBJ1-1 | few | TRBV5-6 | TGTGCCAGCAGCTTGGGGTCCGGGCAGGGGGCATCCGAAGCTTTCTTT | CASSLGSGQGASEAFF
- | TRBJ2-7 | few | TRBV6-1 | TGTGCCAGCAAGGAATGGGGGGATTTCAACGAGCAGTACTTC | CASKEWGDFNEQYF
TRBD1 | TRBJ2-1 | few | TRBV6-2/TRBV6-3 | TGTGCCAGCAGTTCCGCAGCGAACAGGGGCGACTACAATGAGCAGTTCTTC | CASSSAANRGDYNEQFF
- | TRBJ2-5 | many | TRBV7-2 | TGTGCCAGCAGCTGGCGAGACAGGTTTTCCCAAGAGACCCAGTACTTC | CASSWRDRFSQETQYF
TRBD2 | TRBJ2-1 | many | TRBV7-6 | TGTGCCAGCAGCTTAGGCACGGGGGGCGGGGGGGCCGTTGAGCAGTTCTTC | CASSLGTGGGGAVEQFF
- | TRBJ1-5 | many | TRBV7-2 | TGTGCCAGCAGCTTCGGGGGCGCGGAGCCCCAGCATTTT | CASSFGGAEPQHF
- | TRBJ1-1 | few | TRBV2 | TGTGCCAGCAGTGAAGGCTTAAGGATAGCTGAAGCTTTCTTT | CASSEGLRIAEAFF
- | TRBJ2-7 | few | TRBV12-3/TRBV12-4 | TGTGCCAGCAGTTCTACGGACCGGGGTCCTTACGAGCAGTACTTC | CASSSTDRGPYEQYF
- | TRBJ2-1 | few | TRBV11-1 | TGTGCCAGCAGCTTAGCGGACGGGCGGACCTACAATGAGCAGTTCTTC | CASSLADGRTYNEQFF
- | TRBJ2-7 | many | TRBV7-2 | TGTGCCAGCAGCTTAGCCGAGCGATACGAGCAGTACTTC | CASSLAERYEQYF
- | TRBJ2-7 | few | TRBV4-1 | TGCGCCAGCAGCCACGGGGTAGCGGCACCCTACGAGCAGTACTTC | CASSHGVAAPYEQYF
- | TRBJ2-1 | many | TRBV7-3 | TGTGCCAGCAGCTTAACGTTGGGGAACTACAATGAGCAGTTCTTC | CASSLTLGNYNEQFF
- | TRBJ1-6 | - | TRBV20-1 | TGCAGTGCTAGAGTAGGGATCATAAATTCACCCCTCCACTTT | CSARVGIINSPLHF
- | TRBJ2-5 | many | TRBV7-4 | TGTGCCAGCAGCTTAGTCCTAAAGAAAGAGACCCAGTACTTC | CASSLVLKKETQYF
TRBD2 | TRBJ2-5 | many | TRBV12-3/TRBV12-4 | TGTGCCAGCAGTCTAGCGGGAGGGCCTGGGGAGACCCAGTACTTC | CASSLAGGPGETQYF
- | TRBJ2-7 | many | TRBV4-2 | TGTGCCAGCAGCCGTCCCGAGGCGGACGAGCAGTACTTC | CASSRPEADEQYF
TRBD1 | TRBJ2-3 | many | TRBV12-3/TRBV12-4 | TGTGCCAGCACGACAGGGAACACAGATACGCAGTATTTT | CASTTGNTDTQYF
- | TRBJ1-4 | many | TRBV11-2 | TGTGCCAGCAGGTCCCTCTTACGGAAGGGGGCTAATGAAAAACTGTTTTTT | CASRSLLRKGANEKLFF
TRBD1 | TRBJ2-5 | many | TRBV7-8 | TGTGCCAGCAGACAGGACAGGGTGCAAGAGACCCAGTACTTC | CASRQDRVQETQYF
TRBD1 | TRBJ2-7 | - | TRBV5-1 | TGCGCCAGCAGCTTGGTTCAGGGGGCGAACTACGAGCAGTACTTC | CASSLVQGANYEQYF
TRBD1 | TRBJ1-5 | - | TRBV20-1 | TGCAGTGCTAGAGTGTCAGGGGGGGGGCCCCAATCGCCCCAGCATTTT | CSARVSGGGPQSPQHF
- | TRBJ2-3 | - | TRBV2 | TGTGCCAGCAGATCCTTAACAGATACGCAGTATTTT | CASRSLTDTQYF
- | TRBJ2-5 | many | TRBV19 | TGTGCCAGTAGCTACCTCGGTTTGGACCCGAAGGGAGAGACCCAGTACTTC | CASSYLGLDPKGETQYF
TRBD1 | TRBJ2-1 | few | TRBV29-1 | TGCAGCGTGGGACAGACCAGCAATGAGCAGTTCTTC | CSVGQTSNEQFF
- | TRBJ2-5 | many | TRBV7-3 | TGTGCCAGCAGCTTCGGCGGGTGGGGGGAGACCCAGTACTTC | CASSFGGWGETQYF
- | TRBJ1-4 | - | TRBV15 | TGTGCCACCAGCAGAGATTGGGGGAATGAAAAACTGTTTTTT | CATSRDWGNEKLFF
TRBD1 | TRBJ1-2 | - | TRBV29-1 | TGCAGCGTGGAGGGGGCTTCTAACTATGGCTACACCTTC | CSVEGASNYGYTF
- | TRBJ2-1 | many | TRBV10-3 | TGTGCCATCAGTGAGCGGGATGAGCAGTTCTTC | CAISERDEQFF
- | TRBJ1-1 | many | TRBV6-1 | TGTGCCAGCAGTGAAGGGGTGTTGAACACTGAAGCTTTCTTT | CASSEGVLNTEAFF
- | TRBJ2-7 | many | TRBV28 | TGTGCCAGCAGTTTCTTACCCGCCGCACCCGAGCAGTACTTC | CASSFLPAAPEQYF
- | TRBJ1-2 | many | TRBV6-5 | TGTGCCAGCAGTCCAGAAAGCCGGGCCCACTATGGCTACACCTTC | CASSPESRAHYGYTF
- | TRBJ2-7 | many | TRBV6-1 | TGTGCCAGCAGTGAATTCGGGGGCAGCGACGAGCAGTACTTC | CASSEFGGSDEQYF
TRBD1 | TRBJ2-5 | many | TRBV28 | TGTGCCAGCAGTTTGACAGGGGGGTCTAAGACCCAGTACTTC | CASSLTGGSKTQYF
TRBD1 | TRBJ1-3 | many | TRBV28 | TGTGCCAGCCAGGGACAGGGGGCTGGAAACACCATATATTTT | CASQGQGAGNTIYF
- | TRBJ2-5 | few | TRBV5-1 | TGCGCCAGCAGCTTGCCCGGTCGGGAGACCCAGTACTTC | CASSLPGRETQYF
- | TRBJ1-2 | many | TRBV7-9 | TGTGCCAGCAGCGGGGGCCAACGAACAGGGTATGGCTACACCTTC | CASSGGQRTGYGYTF
- | TRBJ1-5 | few | TRBV20-1 | TGCAGTGCTAGAGAGACAGCTTATAGCAATCAGCCCCAGCATTTT | CSARETAYSNQPQHF
- | TRBJ2-3 | many | TRBV6-5 | TGTGCCAGCAGTTACGCTGCGGTGGATACGCAGTATTTT | CASSYAAVDTQYF
TRBD2 | TRBJ2-1 | many | TRBV27 | TGTGCCAGCAGTCTGACTAGCGGGAGGCTCAATGAGCAGTTCTTC | CASSLTSGRLNEQFF
- | TRBJ1-3 | many | TRBV7-2 | TGTGCCAGCAGCTCCTGGACGGATGGAAACACCATATATTTT | CASSSWTDGNTIYF
- | TRBJ1-6 | many | TRBV14 | TGTGCCAGCAGCCTCATGGGAGGGACCCTCCACTTT | CASSLMGGTLHF
- | TRBJ2-5 | many | TRBV24-1 | TGTGCCACCAGTGAATCCGGACAGCAAGAGACCCAGTACTTC | CATSESGQQETQYF
TRBD1 | TRBJ2-7 | few | TRBV27 | TGTGCCAGCAGTCTAGCCGGGACAGGGGGGTTTACAGAGCAGTACTTC | CASSLAGTGGFTEQYF
TRBD1 | TRBJ1-3 | many | TRBV7-9 | TGTGCCAGCAGCTTAGCGTGGACAGGCGCTGGAAACACCATATATTTT | CASSLAWTGAGNTIYF